What follows are 19 T cell receptor beta chains derived from one specimen sequenced in a study of shared clonotypes between healthy human individuals. Generated by immunoSEQ multiplex PCR, the TCRdb table keeps only in-frame clones and is missing some. The sample yields 1.5 million to 1.9 million clones, 95% to 99% seen once. Sequencing was done on a sample of naive CD4+ T cells sorted from blood. The subset here: CD45RA+ positively selected. The receptors come from a man younger than 45 in good health.

This chain connects TRBV10-3 to TRBJ2-2; 12 nucleotides agree with TRBD2. This CDR3 is built from 16 residues. J was trimmed by 0 bases and V by 4 bases; bases with no gene match: 0. The germline CDR1 and CDR2 sequences are ENHRY and SYGVKD. The CDR3 sequence is CAISGTSGTNTGELFF. The CDR3 bases are TGTGCCATCAGTGGGACTAGCGGGACGAACACCGGGGAGCTGTTTTTT.

A single count supports this clone. The V gene is TRBV7-2, the J gene TRBJ1-3, with D uncertain. The CDR3 contains 13 residues. V was shortened by 5 bases and J by 0 bases, with 5 bases between the two germline ends. Germline V gene sequence: CDR1 SGHTA, CDR2 FQGNSA. The CDR3 region has the DNA TGTGCCAGCAGCCCTAGCTCTGGAAACACCATATATTTT. Translated, it gives CASSPSSGNTIYF.

The chain joins TRBV5-4 to TRBJ2-1; possibly TRBD2 for D (7 bases). The CDR3 has 14 amino acids. V lost 4 bases, J lost 9 bases, and 17 bases lay in between. Per germline, CDR1 SGHNT and CDR2 YYREEE (reference sequence). The CDR3 is CASSGGQGRGEQFF. The CDR3 DNA reads TGTGCCAGCAGCGGCGGTCAGGGGAGGGGTGAGCAGTTCTTC.

The chain's CDR3 is CASSGQGIYEQYF. The CDR3 DNA sequence: TGTGCCAGCAGCGGACAGGGTATCTACGAGCAGTACTTC. This chain connects TRBV5-5 to TRBJ2-7; TRBD1 agrees at 8 bases. CDR1 and CDR2 (germline): SGHKS, YYEKEE (reference sequence). The CDR3 loop spans 13 amino acids. V was clipped by 4 bases and J by 3 bases; unmatched bases: 3. Filled out from reference TRBV5-5 and TRBJ2-7, the complete variable domain reads DAGVTQSPTHLIKTRGQQVTLRCSPISGHKSVSWYQQVLGQGPQFIFQYYEKEERGRGNFPDRFSARQFPNYSSELNVNALLLGDSALYLCASSGQGIYEQYFGPGTRLTVT.

The genes are TRBV7-9 and TRBJ2-3, with 9 bases identical to TRBD1. CDR1 is SEHNR and CDR2 is FQNEAQ in the germline V gene (reference sequence). This CDR3 region has 16 residues. J gave up 2 bases and V 5 bases, and 8 bases lay outside the gene matches. Here the CDR3 reads CASSHRGQGVTDTQYF. The CDR3 DNA reads as TGTGCCAGCAGCCATAGGGGACAGGGCGTCACAGATACGCAGTATTTT.

This chain links TRBV15 with TRBJ2-7; the D is unclear. Germline CDR1 is LNHNV and CDR2 is YYDKDF (reference sequence). Trimming pared 4 bases from V and 0 bases from J, leaving 10 bases between. The CDR3 contains 14 residues. The CDR3 is CATSTRLGSYEQYF. CDR3 in DNA: TGTGCCACCAGCACGAGGCTAGGCTCCTACGAGCAGTACTTC. Based on the CDR3 plus reference TRBV15 and TRBJ2-7, the full variable domain is DAMVIQNPRYQVTQFGKPVTLSCSQTLNHNVMYWYQQKSSQAPKLLFHYYDKDFNNEADTPDNFQSRRPNTSFCFLDIRSPGLGDTAMYLCATSTRLGSYEQYFGPGTRLTVT.

V usage is TRBV7-9 and J usage is TRBJ2-5; TRBD1 matches at 8 bases. The germline gives CDR1 SEHNR, CDR2 FQNEAQ (reference sequence). V was clipped by 5 bases and J by 1 base; unmatched bases: 6. The CDR3 is 15 residues long. For the CDR3, the DNA is TGTGCCAGCAGCGCAGACGACAGGGGCCAAGAGACCCAGTACTTC. Protein sequence: CASSADDRGQETQYF.

This clone was observed a handful of times. Other DNA sequences in this sample translate to the same CDR3. This sequence joins TRBV7-9 and TRBJ1-1; no definite D call. Germline V gene sequence: CDR1 SEHNR, CDR2 FQNEAQ (reference sequence). The CDR3 consists of 13 residues. V lost 1 base, J lost 1 base, and 4 bases lay in between. CDR3 DNA: TGTGCCAGCAGCTTAGTTACGAACACTGAAGCTTTCTTT. Residues: CASSLVTNTEAFF.

The rearrangement uses TRBV9 and TRBJ2-2; 9 bases align to TRBD1. V was clipped by 3 bases and J by 6 bases; unmatched bases: 9. Germline V CDR1 and CDR2: SGDLS, YYNGEE. The CDR3 is made up of 16 amino acids. The CDR3 reads CASSARTGEGAGELFF. CDR3 in DNA: TGTGCCAGCAGCGCCCGGACAGGGGAAGGGGCCGGGGAGCTGTTTTTT.

As regards this clone: Different DNA sequences within this sample yield the same CDR3. V gene TRBV6-5 combines with J gene TRBJ2-7; the D is unclear. V shed 6 bases and J shed 0 bases, with 6 bases lying between them. This CDR3 is built from 12 residues. The V gene's germline CDR1 is MNHEY and CDR2 SVGAGI. Here the CDR3 DNA reads TGTGCCAGCAGCTACAGCTCCTACGAGCAGTACTTC. This translates into CASSYSSYEQYF.

This clone was counted a single time. V is TRBV10-3 and J is TRBJ2-3; TRBD2 aligns across 8 bases. After removal of 7 bases from V and 4 bases from J, the junction contained 10 bases not matched to a gene. Germline V gene sequence: CDR1 ENHRY, CDR2 SYGVKD. This CDR3 comprises 15 residues. CDR3 DNA: TGTGCCATCAAATCGGGCAGCGGGAGTGCAGATACGCAGTATTTT. As protein: CAIKSGSGSADTQYF.

The chain uses TRBV28 and TRBJ1-2, with 7 bases fitting TRBD1. CDR1 and CDR2 (germline): MDHEN, SYDVKM. With V trimmed by 7 bases and J by 0 bases, 11 bases remained unmatched. CDR3 length: 16 amino acids. The CDR3 is CASISGGGLPNYGYTF. CDR3 bases: TGTGCCAGCATCTCAGGAGGGGGCCTTCCTAACTATGGCTACACCTTC.

The chain uses TRBV15 and TRBJ2-1; 8 bases are shared with TRBD2. This CDR3 is built from 18 residues. Trimming removed 2 bases from V and 0 bases from J; junction bases left unmatched: 9. Germline lookup yields CDR1 LNHNV and CDR2 YYDKDF (reference sequence). The CDR3 is CATSRQNLAGSSYNEQFF. The CDR3 region has the DNA TGTGCCACCAGCAGACAGAACTTAGCGGGGAGCTCCTACAATGAGCAGTTCTTC.

The rearrangement joins TRBV2 to TRBJ1-5, with 9 bases that match TRBD1. CDR1 and CDR2 (germline): SNHLY, FYNNEI. The CDR3 sequence is 14 residues long. Unmatched junction bases numbered 6, after V lost 10 bases and J lost 2 bases. CDR3 loop: CATGQGSGNQPQHF. CDR3 sequence (DNA): TGTGCCACCGGACAGGGGAGCGGCAATCAGCCCCAGCATTTT.

The rearrangement uses TRBV30 and TRBJ1-2, with D unclear. V was trimmed by 0 bases and J by 8 bases, leaving 10 bases between them. The CDR3 runs 12 residues. CDR1 is GTSNPN and CDR2 is SVGIG in the germline V gene (reference sequence). The CDR3 region is CAWSVDPGGYTF. The CDR3 nucleotides read TGTGCCTGGAGTGTAGACCCAGGAGGCTACACCTTC.

This rearrangement joins TRBV14 to TRBJ2-5; TRBD1 aligns across 12 bases. This CDR3 comprises 16 residues. The trim removed 0 bases at V and 5 bases at J, leaving 4 bases unmatched. Germline V gene lookup returns CDR1 SGHDN and CDR2 FVKESK. CDR3 DNA: TGTGCCAGCAGCCAAGAGGGACAGGGGGCGTTGGAGACCCAGTACTTC. Its translation: CASSQEGQGALETQYF.

This clone was detected only once. The chain combines TRBV6-5 with TRBJ1-2; 9 bases map to TRBD1. V shed 6 bases and J 3 bases; nucleotides not matched to a gene: 8. CDR1 and CDR2 from the germline V gene are MNHEY and SVGAGI. This CDR3 has 15 residues. The CDR3 DNA reads as TGTGCCAGCAGCCGAAACAGGGGGCTGGACTATGGCTACACCTTC. Protein product: CASSRNRGLDYGYTF.

About this clone itself: The sample contains more than one DNA sequence encoding this CDR3. CDR3: CASSQTGGNTEAFF. CDR3 sequence (DNA): TGCGCCAGCAGCCAGACAGGGGGAAACACTGAAGCTTTCTTT. V is TRBV5-1 and J is TRBJ1-1, with 9 bases identical to TRBD1. The V gene's germline CDR1 is SGHRS and CDR2 YFSETQ. The CDR3 has 14 residues. Trimming cost V 4 bases and J 2 bases; bases outside gene matches: 3.

The chain links TRBV7-2 to TRBJ1-5; D not resolved. V lost 5 bases and J lost 5, with 16 bases in between. The CDR3 is 15 residues long. Germline assignment: CDR1 SGHTA and CDR2 FQGNSA. The DNA of the CDR3 is TGTGCCAGCAGCCACAACCCAGGATTACATCAGCCCCAGCATTTT. Protein: CASSHNPGLHQPQHF.